One and the same sample provided the 17 T cell receptor beta chains below, sequenced in a study of T cell changes during pregnancy in multiple sclerosis. Method: immunoSEQ multiplex PCR; TCRdb's copy keeps in-frame clones and lacks some. Among about 66,000 clones listed, 90% to 95% were seen once. The specimen comprised CD8+ T cells from peripheral blood mononuclear cells, sampled before pregnancy. The receptors here all came from a female donor with multiple sclerosis, enrolled in a pregnancy study.

The chain joins TRBV28 to TRBJ1-1; 8 nucleotides line up with TRBD1. Trimming cost V 6 bases and J 4 bases; bases outside gene matches: 10. There are 15 residues in the CDR3. The germline CDR1 and CDR2 sequences are MDHEN and SYDVKM. In nucleotides, the CDR3 is TGTGCCAGCAGCTTCGGACAGGGTTTGAGCACTGAAGCTTTCTTT. Its translation is CASSFGQGLSTEAFF. The full variable domain, completed using reference TRBV28 and TRBJ1-1, is DVKVTQSSRYLVKRTGEKVFLECVQDMDHENMFWYRQDPGLGLRLIYFSYDVKMKEKGDIPEGYSVSREKKERFSLILESASTNQTSMYLCASSFGQGLSTEAFFGQGTRLTVV.

In this sample, this clone turned up a few times. The V call is TRBV6-5, the J call TRBJ1-2; D not certain. This CDR3 spans 13 amino acids. Germline CDR1 is MNHEY and CDR2 is SVGAGI. Trimming pared 8 bases from V and 8 bases from J, leaving 18 bases between. CDR3 amino acids: CASVVEATTGYTF. The CDR3 region has the DNA TGTGCCAGCGTGGTAGAGGCCACCACGGGCTACACCTTC.

The chain joins TRBV5-1 to TRBJ1-1; the D gene is possibly TRBD1 (5 bases). V gave up 0 bases and J gave up 5 bases, with 14 bases separating them. The germline gives CDR1 SGHRS, CDR2 YFSETQ. The CDR3 totals 15 residues. The DNA of the CDR3 is TGCGCCAGCAGCTTGGCAGAAGGGGCAGGGACTGAAGCTTTCTTT. Its protein is CASSLAEGAGTEAFF.

The chain is built from TRBV4-2 and TRBJ2-1; D gene ambiguous. The germline V gene encodes CDR1 LGHNA and CDR2 YNFKEQ. The V and J ends lost 4 bases and 4 bases respectively, with 17 bases between them. The CDR3 sequence is 16 residues long. This chain's CDR3 is CASSLTATDLYNEQFF. Written as DNA, the CDR3 is TGTGCCAGCAGCCTCACAGCTACCGATCTATACAATGAGCAGTTCTTC.

The rearrangement links TRBV7-6 to TRBJ2-7; D might be TRBD1 (6 bases). V gave up 0 bases and J gave up 7 bases, with 13 bases separating them. Germline values: CDR1 SGHVS, CDR2 FNYEAQ. The CDR3 consists of 14 residues. The CDR3 region is CASSLAGAFGEQYF. The CDR3 DNA sequence: TGTGCCAGCAGCTTAGCGGGGGCCTTCGGAGAGCAGTACTTC.

This sequence joins TRBV2 and TRBJ1-1; D might be TRBD1 (5 bases). With 10 bases removed from V and 1 base from J, the gap between germline ends came to 13 bases. Germline V lookup: CDR1 SNHLY, CDR2 FYNNEI. The CDR3 spans 13 residues. The CDR3 bases are TGTGCCATCCGTTGGGGGGGGAACACTGAAGCTTTCTTT. This gives the protein CAIRWGGNTEAFF.

This clone was seen only a few times. J is TRBJ1-2 and V is TRBV4-1; 7 bases are shared with TRBD1. Unmatched junction bases numbered 7, after V lost 1 base and J lost 8 bases. Germline V lookup: CDR1 MGHRA, CDR2 YSYEKL. This CDR3 has 14 residues. The CDR3 DNA sequence: TGCGCCAGCAGCCAAGTGACAGGGCCGGGGGGCTACACCTTC. It specifies CASSQVTGPGGYTF.

This sequence joins TRBV5-8 and TRBJ1-1; no firm D call. Germline assignment: CDR1 SGHTS and CDR2 YDEGEE. Trimming stripped 4 bases from V and 1 base from J, with 11 bases between. The CDR3 runs to 14 residues. The chain's CDR3 is CASSPLAGNTEAFF. CDR3 nucleotides: TGTGCCAGCAGCCCGCTCGCGGGGAACACTGAAGCTTTCTTT.

This chain uses TRBV2 with TRBJ1-2; tentative D call: TRBD1 (6 bases). The V gene lost 8 bases and the J gene lost 2 bases, with 12 bases spanning the gap. Germline V CDR1 and CDR2: SNHLY, FYNNEI. The CDR3 spans 13 residues. CDR3 DNA sequence: TGTGCCAGCGTTGGACAGATCAACTATGGCTACACCTTC. Translating it yields CASVGQINYGYTF. Filled out from reference TRBV2 and TRBJ1-2, the complete variable domain reads EPEVTQTPSHQVTQMGQEVILRCVPISNHLYFYWYRQILGQKVEFLVSFYNNEISEKSEIFDDQFSVERPDGSNFTLKIRSTKLEDSAMYFCASVGQINYGYTFGSGTRLTVV.

The CDR3 is CASSLQTKGEAFF. The DNA of the CDR3 is TGTGCCAGCAGTTTACAGACTAAGGGGGAGGCTTTCTTT. This sequence joins TRBV27 and TRBJ1-1, with D possibly being TRBD1 (6 bases). The CDR3 totals 13 residues. Germline CDR1 reads MNHEY; CDR2 reads SMNVEV (reference sequence). With 2 bases removed from V and 11 bases from J, the gap between germline ends came to 15 bases.

This clone was seen a few times. This chain links TRBV23-1 with TRBJ2-2, with D possibly TRBD2 on 5 matching bases. TRBV23-1 is placed among ORFs of uncertain function. V was pared by 0 bases and J by 0 bases, with 11 bases between. The CDR3 covers 17 residues. This chain's CDR3 is CASSQSLRGSNTGELFF. In DNA form, the CDR3 reads TGCGCCAGCAGTCAATCCCTCCGGGGATCGAACACCGGGGAGCTGTTTTTT.

The chain is built from TRBV19 and TRBJ1-5; tentative D call: TRBD1 (6 bases). Germline CDR1 is LNHDA and CDR2 is SQIVND (reference sequence). Deletions cut 5 bases from V and 1 base from J, with 18 bases between. The CDR3 length is 17 residues. This chain's CDR3 is CASSPGELPVSNQPQHF. CDR3 coding DNA: TGTGCCAGTAGTCCAGGGGAATTGCCAGTCAGCAATCAGCCCCAGCATTTT.

This clone was observed once. The rearrangement links TRBV7-6 to TRBJ2-7; D possibly corresponds to TRBD1 (6 bases). This CDR3 contains 18 residues. CDR1 and CDR2 (germline): SGHVS, FNYEAQ. The V gene lost 2 bases and the J gene lost 3 bases, with 23 bases spanning the gap. CDR3 nucleotide sequence: TGTGCCAGCAGCTTATTATTCGGGGCGAAAGACAGGAACTACGAGCAGTACTTC. Translating it yields CASSLLFGAKDRNYEQYF.

This clone was seen only once. The chain carries TRBV7-3 and TRBJ2-3, with 8 positions matching TRBD2. With 7 bases clipped from V and 1 base from J, the junction kept 1 base outside the gene matches. Germline CDR1 is SGHTA and CDR2 is FQGTGA. The CDR3 covers 13 residues. The CDR3 protein is CASKLAGTDTQYF. The CDR3 coding sequence is TGTGCCAGCAAACTAGCGGGCACAGATACGCAGTATTTT.

The chain joins TRBV4-1 to TRBJ1-4; D perhaps matches TRBD1 (5 bases). V lost 0 bases and J lost 4, with 15 bases in between. CDR1 is MGHRA, CDR2 YSYEKL, per germline. This CDR3 contains 17 residues. DNA of the CDR3: TGCGCCAGCAGCCAAGATCCCCAGACAGATTATAATGAAAAACTGTTTTTT. Translation: CASSQDPQTDYNEKLFF.

This clone was detected only once. This chain links TRBV6-1 with TRBJ2-1; TRBD2 agrees at 9 bases. Germline V gene lookup returns CDR1 MNHNS and CDR2 SASEGT. The CDR3 length is 16 residues. With 3 bases clipped from V and 2 bases from J, the junction kept 5 bases outside the gene matches. CDR3 DNA sequence: TGTGCCAGCAGTGAGTCCAGCGGGGGGCCCTACAATGAGCAGTTCTTC. Its translation: CASSESSGGPYNEQFF.

This chain connects TRBV7-9 to TRBJ2-2; 7 bases are a match to TRBD1. Germline V gene sequence: CDR1 SEHNR, CDR2 FQNEAQ (reference sequence). With V trimmed by 4 bases and J by 4 bases, 9 bases remained unmatched. The length of the CDR3 is 16 residues. CDR3 region: CASSSPDRVATGELFF. CDR3 sequence (DNA): TGTGCCAGCAGCTCTCCAGACAGGGTGGCCACCGGGGAGCTGTTTTTT.